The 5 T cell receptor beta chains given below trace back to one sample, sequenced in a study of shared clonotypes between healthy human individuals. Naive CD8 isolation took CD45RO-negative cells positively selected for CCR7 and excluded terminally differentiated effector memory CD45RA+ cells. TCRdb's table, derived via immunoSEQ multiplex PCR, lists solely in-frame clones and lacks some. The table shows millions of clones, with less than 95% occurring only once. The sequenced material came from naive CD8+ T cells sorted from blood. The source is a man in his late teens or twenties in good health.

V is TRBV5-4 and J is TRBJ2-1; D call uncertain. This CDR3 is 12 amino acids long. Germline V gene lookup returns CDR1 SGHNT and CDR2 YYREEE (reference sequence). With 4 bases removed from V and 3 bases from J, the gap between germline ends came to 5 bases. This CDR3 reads CASSPDYNEQFF. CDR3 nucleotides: TGTGCCAGCAGCCCAGACTACAATGAGCAGTTCTTC. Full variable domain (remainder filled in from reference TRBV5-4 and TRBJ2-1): ETGVTQSPTHLIKTRGQQVTLRCSSQSGHNTVSWYQQALGQGPQFIFQYYREEENGRGNFPPRFSGLQFPNYSSELNVNALELDDSALYLCASSPDYNEQFFGPGTRLTVL.

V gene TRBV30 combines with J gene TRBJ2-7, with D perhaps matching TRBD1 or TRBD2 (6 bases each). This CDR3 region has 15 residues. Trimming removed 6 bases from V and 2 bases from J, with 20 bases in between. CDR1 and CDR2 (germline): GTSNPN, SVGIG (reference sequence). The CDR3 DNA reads TGTGCCTGTAGCCCGAGTACGGGGGCGGCCTACGAGCAGTACTTC. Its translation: CACSPSTGAAYEQYF.

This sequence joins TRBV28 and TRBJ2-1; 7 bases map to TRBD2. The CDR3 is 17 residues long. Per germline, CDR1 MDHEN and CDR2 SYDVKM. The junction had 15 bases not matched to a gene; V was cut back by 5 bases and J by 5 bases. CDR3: CASSLSYAGVSDNEQFF. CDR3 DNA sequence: TGTGCCAGCAGTCTGTCTTATGCGGGAGTATCCGACAATGAGCAGTTCTTC.

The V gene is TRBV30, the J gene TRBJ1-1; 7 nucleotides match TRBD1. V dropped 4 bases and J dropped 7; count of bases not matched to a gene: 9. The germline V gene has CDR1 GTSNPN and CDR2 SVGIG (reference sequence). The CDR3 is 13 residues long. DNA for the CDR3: TGTGCCTGGACTACAGGGGCCGGGTATGAAGCTTTCTTT. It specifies CAWTTGAGYEAFF.

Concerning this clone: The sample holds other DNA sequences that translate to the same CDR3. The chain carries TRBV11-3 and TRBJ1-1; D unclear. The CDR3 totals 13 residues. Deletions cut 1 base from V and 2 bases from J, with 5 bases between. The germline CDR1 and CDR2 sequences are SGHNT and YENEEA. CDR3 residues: CASSLGVNTEAFF. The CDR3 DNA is TGTGCCAGCAGCTTAGGGGTTAACACTGAAGCTTTCTTT.